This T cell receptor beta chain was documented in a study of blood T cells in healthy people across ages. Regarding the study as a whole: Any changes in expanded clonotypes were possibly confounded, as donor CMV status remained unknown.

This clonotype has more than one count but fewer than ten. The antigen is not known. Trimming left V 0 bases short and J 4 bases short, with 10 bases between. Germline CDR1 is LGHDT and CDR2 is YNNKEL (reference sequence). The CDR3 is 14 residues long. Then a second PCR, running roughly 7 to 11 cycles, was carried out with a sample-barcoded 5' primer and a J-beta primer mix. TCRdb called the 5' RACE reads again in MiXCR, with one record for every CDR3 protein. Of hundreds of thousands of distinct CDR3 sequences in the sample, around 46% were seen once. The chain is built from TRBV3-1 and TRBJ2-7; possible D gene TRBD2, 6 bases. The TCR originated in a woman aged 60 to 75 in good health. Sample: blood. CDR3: CASSQDVSGYEQYF. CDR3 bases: TGTGCCAGCAGCCAAGATGTAAGCGGGTACGAGCAGTACTTC.